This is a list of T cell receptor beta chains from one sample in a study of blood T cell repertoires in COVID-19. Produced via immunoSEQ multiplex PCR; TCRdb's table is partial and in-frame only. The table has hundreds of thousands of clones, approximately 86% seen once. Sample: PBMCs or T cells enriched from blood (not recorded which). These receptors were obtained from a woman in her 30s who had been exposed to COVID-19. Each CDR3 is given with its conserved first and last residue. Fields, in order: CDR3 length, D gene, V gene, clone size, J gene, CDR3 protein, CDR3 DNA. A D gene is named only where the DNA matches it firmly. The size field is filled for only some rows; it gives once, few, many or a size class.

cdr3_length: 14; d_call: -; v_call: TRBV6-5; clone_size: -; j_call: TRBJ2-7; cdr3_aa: CAARERGGSYEQYF; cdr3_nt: TGTGCCGCCAGAGAAAGAGGGGGCTCCTACGAGCAGTACTTC
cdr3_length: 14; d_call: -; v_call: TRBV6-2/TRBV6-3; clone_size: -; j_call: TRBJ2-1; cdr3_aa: CASSYSGPRNEQFF; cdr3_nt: TGTGCCAGCAGTTACTCTGGGCCCCGCAATGAGCAGTTCTTC
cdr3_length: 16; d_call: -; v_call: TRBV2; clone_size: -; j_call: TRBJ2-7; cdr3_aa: CASSGWAQGISYEQYF; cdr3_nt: TGTGCCAGCAGCGGATGGGCCCAGGGGATCTCCTACGAGCAGTACTTC
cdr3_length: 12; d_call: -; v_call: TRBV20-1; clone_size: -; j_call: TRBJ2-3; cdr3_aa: CSASLSTDTQYF; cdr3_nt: TGCAGTGCTAGTCTGAGCACAGATACGCAGTATTTT
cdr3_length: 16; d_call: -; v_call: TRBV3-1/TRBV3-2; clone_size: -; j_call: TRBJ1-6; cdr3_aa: CASSQQDRGDNSPLHF; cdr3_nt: TGTGCCAGCAGCCAGCAGGATCGGGGGGATAATTCACCCCTCCACTTT
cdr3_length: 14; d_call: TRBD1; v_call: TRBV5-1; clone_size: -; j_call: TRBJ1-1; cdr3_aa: CASSSEDRKPEAFF; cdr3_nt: TGCGCCAGCAGCTCAGAGGACAGGAAACCTGAAGCTTTCTTT
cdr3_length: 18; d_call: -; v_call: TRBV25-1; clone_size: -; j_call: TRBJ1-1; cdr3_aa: CASTKGEEGRGGNTEAFF; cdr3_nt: TGTGCCAGCACCAAAGGGGAAGAGGGCAGGGGTGGGAACACTGAAGCTTTCTTT
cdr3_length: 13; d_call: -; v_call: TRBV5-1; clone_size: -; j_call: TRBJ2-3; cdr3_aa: CASSLTAEDTQYF; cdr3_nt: TGCGCCAGCAGCTTGACTGCCGAAGATACGCAGTATTTT
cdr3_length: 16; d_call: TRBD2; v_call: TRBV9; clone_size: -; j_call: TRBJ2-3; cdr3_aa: CASSANSGGARDTQYF; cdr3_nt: TGTGCCAGCAGCGCCAATAGCGGGGGGGCGCGGGATACGCAGTATTTT
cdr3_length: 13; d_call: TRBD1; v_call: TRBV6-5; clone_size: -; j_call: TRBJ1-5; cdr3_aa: CASGTGGHQPQHF; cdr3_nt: TGTGCCAGCGGGACAGGGGGCCATCAGCCCCAGCATTTT
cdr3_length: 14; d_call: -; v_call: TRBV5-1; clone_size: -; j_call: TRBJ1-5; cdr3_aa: CASSLSGFGQPQHF; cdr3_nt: TGCGCCAGCAGTTTGTCAGGGTTTGGACAGCCCCAGCATTTT
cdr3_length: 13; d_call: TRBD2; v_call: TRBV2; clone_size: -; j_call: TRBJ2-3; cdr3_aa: CASRGVAGDTQYF; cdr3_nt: TGTGCCTCCCGGGGGGTAGCCGGCGATACGCAGTATTTT
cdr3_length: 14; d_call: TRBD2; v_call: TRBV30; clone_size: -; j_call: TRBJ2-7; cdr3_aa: CAWGSKRGGYEQYF; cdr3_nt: TGTGCCTGGGGATCTAAGCGGGGGGGCTACGAGCAGTACTTC
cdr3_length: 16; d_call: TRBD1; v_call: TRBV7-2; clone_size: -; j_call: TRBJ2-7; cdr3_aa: CASSPRTGPMTHEQYF; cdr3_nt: TGTGCCAGCAGCCCCCGGACAGGACCAATGACCCACGAGCAGTACTTC
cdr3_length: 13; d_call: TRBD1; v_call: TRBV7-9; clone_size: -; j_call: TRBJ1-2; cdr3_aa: CASSRDRGYGYTF; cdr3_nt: TGTGCCAGCAGCCGGGACAGGGGCTATGGCTACACCTTC
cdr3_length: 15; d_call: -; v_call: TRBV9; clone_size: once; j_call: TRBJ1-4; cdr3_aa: CASSVGGASGEKLFF; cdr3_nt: TGTGCCAGCAGCGTAGGCGGGGCGTCGGGAGAAAAACTGTTTTTT
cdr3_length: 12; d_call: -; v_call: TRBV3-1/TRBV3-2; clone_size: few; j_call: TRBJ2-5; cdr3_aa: CASSQVFETQYF; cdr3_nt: TGTGCCAGCAGCCAAGTATTTGAGACCCAGTACTTC
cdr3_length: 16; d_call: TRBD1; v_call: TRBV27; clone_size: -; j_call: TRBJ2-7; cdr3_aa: CASSPRPGTGTYEQYF; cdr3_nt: TGTGCCAGCAGTCCTCGACCCGGGACAGGGACCTACGAGCAGTACTTC
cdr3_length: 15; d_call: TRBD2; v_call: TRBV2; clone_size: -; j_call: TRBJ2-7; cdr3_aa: CASSEASGGPHEQYF; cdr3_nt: TGTGCCAGCAGTGAAGCTAGCGGGGGCCCCCACGAGCAGTACTTC
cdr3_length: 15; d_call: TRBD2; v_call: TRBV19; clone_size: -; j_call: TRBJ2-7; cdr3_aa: CASSIGLAGSYEQYF; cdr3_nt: TGTGCCAGTAGTATAGGACTAGCGGGCTCTTACGAGCAGTACTTC
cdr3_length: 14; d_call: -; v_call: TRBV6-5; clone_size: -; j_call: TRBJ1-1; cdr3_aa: CASSYSGQVTEAFF; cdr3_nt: TGTGCCAGCAGTTACTCGGGCCAGGTTACTGAAGCTTTCTTT
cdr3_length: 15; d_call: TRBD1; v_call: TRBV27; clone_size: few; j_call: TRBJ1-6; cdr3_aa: CASSSLTGSESPLHF; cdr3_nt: TGTGCCAGCAGTTCCCTGACAGGGTCGGAATCACCCCTCCACTTT
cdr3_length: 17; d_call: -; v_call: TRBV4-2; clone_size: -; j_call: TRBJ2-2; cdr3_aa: CASSQDARGGLTGELFF; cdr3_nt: TGTGCCAGCAGCCAAGATGCCCGCGGGGGCCTCACCGGGGAGCTGTTTTTT
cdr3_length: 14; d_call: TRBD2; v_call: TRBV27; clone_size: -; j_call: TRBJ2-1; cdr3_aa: CASSLSWTSDEQFF; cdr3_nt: TGTGCCAGCAGTTTATCTTGGACTAGCGATGAGCAGTTCTTC
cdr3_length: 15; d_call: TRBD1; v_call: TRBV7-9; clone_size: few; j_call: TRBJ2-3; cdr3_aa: CASSPYRGRRDTQYF; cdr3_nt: TGTGCCAGCAGCCCATACAGGGGACGTAGAGATACGCAGTATTTT
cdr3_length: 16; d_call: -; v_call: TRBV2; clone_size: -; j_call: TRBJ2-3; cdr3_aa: CASSEQGHASTDTQYF; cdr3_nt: TGTGCCAGCAGTGAGCAGGGGCACGCTAGCACAGATACGCAGTATTTT
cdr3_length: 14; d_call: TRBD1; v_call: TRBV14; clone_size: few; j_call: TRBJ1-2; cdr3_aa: CASSPRDRLYGYTF; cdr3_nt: TGTGCCAGCAGCCCCCGGGACAGGCTTTATGGCTACACCTTC
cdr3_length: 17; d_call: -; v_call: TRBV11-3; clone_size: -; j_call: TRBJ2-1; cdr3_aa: CASSLDHGAGSGNEQFF; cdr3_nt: TGTGCCAGCAGCTTAGATCATGGGGCGGGGTCCGGGAATGAGCAGTTCTTC
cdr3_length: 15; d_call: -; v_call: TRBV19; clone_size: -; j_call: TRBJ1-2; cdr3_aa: CASRKIGAEVDGYTF; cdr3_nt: TGTGCCAGCAGAAAAATAGGGGCAGAGGTGGATGGCTACACCTTC
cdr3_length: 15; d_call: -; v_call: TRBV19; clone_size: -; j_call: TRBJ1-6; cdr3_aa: CAAQTPGTRDSPLHF; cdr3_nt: TGTGCCGCACAGACCCCTGGGACGCGGGACTCACCCCTCCACTTT
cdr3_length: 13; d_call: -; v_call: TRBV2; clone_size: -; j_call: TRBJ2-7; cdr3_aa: CASSEQGWYEQYF; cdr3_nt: TGTGCCAGCAGTGAACAGGGTTGGTACGAGCAGTACTTC
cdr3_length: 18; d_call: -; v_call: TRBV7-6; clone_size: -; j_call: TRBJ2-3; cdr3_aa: CASSLVSAERSGADTQYF; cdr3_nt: TGTGCCAGCAGCTTAGTGTCGGCAGAGCGGTCGGGCGCAGATACGCAGTATTTT
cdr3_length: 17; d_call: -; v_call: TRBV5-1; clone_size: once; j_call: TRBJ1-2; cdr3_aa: CASSSQAGPTANYGYTF; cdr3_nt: TGCGCCAGCAGCTCCCAAGCGGGCCCCACAGCTAACTATGGCTACACCTTC
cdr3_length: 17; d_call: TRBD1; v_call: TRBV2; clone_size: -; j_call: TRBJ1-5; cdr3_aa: CASSGSADRNSNQPQHF; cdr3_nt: TGTGCCAGCAGTGGGTCGGCGGACAGGAATAGCAATCAGCCCCAGCATTTT
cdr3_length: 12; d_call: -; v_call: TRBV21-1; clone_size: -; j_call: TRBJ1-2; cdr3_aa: CASSKEGYGYTF; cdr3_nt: TGTGCCAGCAGCAAAGAGGGGTATGGCTACACCTTC
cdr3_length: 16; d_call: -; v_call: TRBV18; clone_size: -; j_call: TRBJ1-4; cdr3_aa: CASRRDLGQFNEKLFF; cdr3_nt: TGTGCCAGCCGCAGAGACCTCGGACAGTTTAATGAAAAACTGTTTTTT
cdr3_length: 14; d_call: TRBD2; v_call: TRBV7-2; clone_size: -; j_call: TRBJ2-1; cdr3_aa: CASRERGGNNEQFF; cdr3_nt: TGTGCCAGCAGGGAGCGGGGGGGGAACAATGAGCAGTTCTTC
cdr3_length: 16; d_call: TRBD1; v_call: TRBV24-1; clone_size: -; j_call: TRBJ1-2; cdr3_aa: CATSDGRPGGNYGYTF; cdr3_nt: TGTGCCACCAGTGATGGGCGGCCAGGGGGGAACTATGGCTACACCTTC
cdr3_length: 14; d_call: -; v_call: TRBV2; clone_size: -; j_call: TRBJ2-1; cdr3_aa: CASSDQGYYNEQFF; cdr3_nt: TGTGCCAGCAGTGACCAGGGGTACTACAATGAGCAGTTCTTC
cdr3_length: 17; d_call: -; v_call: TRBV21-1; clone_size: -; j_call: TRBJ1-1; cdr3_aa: CASSKCGTGGPNTEAFF; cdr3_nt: TGTGCCAGCAGCAAATGTGGGACAGGGGGCCCGAACACTGAAGCTTTCTTT
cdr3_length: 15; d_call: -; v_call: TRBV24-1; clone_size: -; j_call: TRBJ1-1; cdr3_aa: CATSGENRAGTEAFF; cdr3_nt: TGTGCCACCAGTGGGGAGAACAGGGCGGGCACTGAAGCTTTCTTT
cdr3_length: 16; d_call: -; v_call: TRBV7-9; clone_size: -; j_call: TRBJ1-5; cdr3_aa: CASSGLRRRGRQPQHF; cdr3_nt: TGTGCCAGCAGTGGGTTAAGGAGGAGGGGACGGCAGCCCCAGCATTTT
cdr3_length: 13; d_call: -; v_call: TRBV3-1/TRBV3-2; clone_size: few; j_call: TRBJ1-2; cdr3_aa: CASSQQEVRGYTF; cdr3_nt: TGTGCCAGCAGCCAACAGGAAGTTCGAGGCTACACCTTC
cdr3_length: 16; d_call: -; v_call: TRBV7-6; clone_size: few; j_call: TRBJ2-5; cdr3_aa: CASSLNSGGLRETQYF; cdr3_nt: TGTGCCAGCAGCTTAAATTCAGGAGGGCTCCGGGAGACCCAGTACTTC
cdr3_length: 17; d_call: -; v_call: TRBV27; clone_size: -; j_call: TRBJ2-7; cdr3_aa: CASSLLGEVGPRGEQYF; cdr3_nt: TGTGCCAGCAGTTTATTGGGAGAGGTCGGGCCCCGAGGGGAGCAGTACTTC
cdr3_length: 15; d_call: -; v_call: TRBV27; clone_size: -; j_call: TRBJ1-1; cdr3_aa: CASRRTAGVGTEAFF; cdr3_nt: TGTGCCAGCAGACGGACAGCGGGGGTTGGCACTGAAGCTTTCTTT
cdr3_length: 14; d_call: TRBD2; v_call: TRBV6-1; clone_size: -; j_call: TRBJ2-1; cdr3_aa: CASSEWGGRNEQFF; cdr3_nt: TGTGCCAGCAGTGAATGGGGGGGACGAAATGAGCAGTTCTTC
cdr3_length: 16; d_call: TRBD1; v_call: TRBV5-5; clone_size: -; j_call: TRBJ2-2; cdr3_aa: CASSDDRGRRTGELFF; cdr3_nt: TGTGCCAGCAGCGACGACAGGGGGCGTCGTACCGGGGAGCTGTTTTTT
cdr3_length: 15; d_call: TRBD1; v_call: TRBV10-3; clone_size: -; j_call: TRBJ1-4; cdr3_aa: CAIRDGTGINEKLFF; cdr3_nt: TGTGCCATCAGGGACGGGACAGGGATTAATGAAAAACTGTTTTTT
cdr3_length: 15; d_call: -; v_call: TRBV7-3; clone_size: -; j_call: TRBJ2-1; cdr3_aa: CASSFTGFTYNEQFF; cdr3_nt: TGTGCCAGCAGCTTTACAGGGTTTACATACAATGAGCAGTTCTTC
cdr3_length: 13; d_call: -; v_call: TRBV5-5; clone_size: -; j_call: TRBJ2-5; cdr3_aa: CASGPPSRETQYF; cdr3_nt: TGTGCCAGCGGCCCTCCTTCCCGTGAGACCCAGTACTTC
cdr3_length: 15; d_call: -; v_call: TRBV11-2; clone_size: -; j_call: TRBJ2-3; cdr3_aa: CASSLVLGFGDTQYF; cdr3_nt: TGTGCCAGCAGCTTAGTCCTGGGTTTCGGGGATACGCAGTATTTT
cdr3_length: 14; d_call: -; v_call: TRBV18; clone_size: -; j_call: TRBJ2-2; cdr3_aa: CASSPPALTGELFF; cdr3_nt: TGTGCCAGCTCACCACCGGCCCTCACCGGGGAGCTGTTTTTT
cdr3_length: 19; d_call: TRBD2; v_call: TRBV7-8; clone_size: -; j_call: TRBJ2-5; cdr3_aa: CASSLGSGLAGRGKETQYF; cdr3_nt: TGTGCCAGCAGCTTAGGGTCCGGACTAGCGGGGAGGGGCAAAGAGACCCAGTACTTC
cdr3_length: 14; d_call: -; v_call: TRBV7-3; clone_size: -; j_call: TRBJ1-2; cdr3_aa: CASSFGGSGYGYTF; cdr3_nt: TGTGCCAGCAGCTTTGGGGGGTCCGGCTATGGCTACACCTTC
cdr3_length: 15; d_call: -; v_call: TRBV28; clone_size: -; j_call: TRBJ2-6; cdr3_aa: CASSLAGPRANVLTF; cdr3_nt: TGTGCCAGCAGTTTGGCAGGGCCTCGGGCCAACGTCCTGACTTTC